This entry is about one TCR beta chain. What it binds is not known. The V gene's germline CDR1 is KGHSH and CDR2 LQKENI. The ends were cut back, 1 base at V and 6 bases at J, with 22 bases in the middle. The CDR3 runs to 17 residues. The data originate from a study of persistence of HIV-infected CD4 T cells. The libraries were made with immunoSEQ version 4 in survey mode. Measured with immunoSEQ multiplex PCR; TCRdb has only the in-frame clones, and not every one. The sample lists about 39,000 clones, about 84% occurring once. An overlapping HIV-1 Gag peptide pool stimulated these cells at 0.85 to 1 ug/peptide/mL. CD40L/CD69 double-negative CD45RO-high memory CD4+ T cells were collected.

The TCR sequence derives from an adult with HIV. The donor label of this sample is uncertain. The genes are TRBV18 and TRBJ2-7; either TRBD1 or TRBD2 may supply D (6 bases each). The starting material was cultured CD4+ T cells from PBMCs, obtained from a patient who received antiretroviral therapy. CDR3 in DNA: TGTGCCAGCTCACCACGGTCGGAGGGGGGCAAAGGAAGCGAGCAGTACTTC. Amino acids: CASSPRSEGGKGSEQYF.